Following are 23 T cell receptor beta chains from one sample sequenced in a study of blood T cell repertoires in COVID-19. Data came from immunoSEQ multiplex PCR; TCRdb stores just in-frame clones and leaves some out. The profile shows about 290,000 clones, over 85% of them singletons. The sample taken for sequencing was peripheral blood. The receptors were sampled from a woman under 40 with COVID-19, enrolled during active disease.

The gene calls are TRBV5-4 and TRBJ2-1, with TRBD2 matching over 7 bases. Germline V gives CDR1 SGHNT, CDR2 YYREEE (reference sequence). CDR3 length: 17 amino acids. With 4 bases clipped from V and 6 bases from J, the junction kept 16 bases outside the gene matches. CDR3 protein: CASSPHSLRGVLNEQFF. In nucleotides, the CDR3 is TGTGCCAGCAGCCCGCACTCCCTCCGGGGGGTCCTCAATGAGCAGTTCTTC.

V gene TRBV5-1 combines with J gene TRBJ1-1, with D hard to call. Trimming removed 1 base at V and 5 bases at J, with 9 bases between. The CDR3 has 13 residues. Germline V gives CDR1 SGHRS, CDR2 YFSETQ. CDR3 DNA sequence: TGCGCCAGCAGCTTGATTATCGGTACTGAAGCTTTCTTT. Its protein is CASSLIIGTEAFF. Full variable domain (missing parts from reference TRBV5-1 and TRBJ1-1): KAGVTQTPRYLIKTRGQQVTLSCSPISGHRSVSWYQQTPGQGLQFLFEYFSETQRNKGNFPGRFSGRQFSNSRSEMNVSTLELGDSALYLCASSLIIGTEAFFGQGTRLTVV.

The CDR3 region has the DNA TGTGCCATCAGTGAGCAGGGGGATACGCAGTATTTT. Translating gives CAISEQGDTQYF. This chain connects TRBV10-3 to TRBJ2-3; TRBD1 might be the D (6 bases). This CDR3 spans 12 amino acids. V gave up 2 bases and J gave up 6 bases, with 6 bases separating them. CDR1 and CDR2 (germline): ENHRY, SYGVKD.

The J gene is TRBJ1-4, the V gene TRBV5-5; 9 bases agree with TRBD1. V lost 4 bases, J lost 0 bases, and 4 bases stayed unmatched. This CDR3 comprises 16 residues. Germline V gene data show CDR1 as SGHKS and CDR2 as YYEKEE (reference sequence). The CDR3 DNA reads as TGTGCCAGCAGCCTGAGGACAGGGGCAACTAATGAAAAACTGTTTTTT. This encodes CASSLRTGATNEKLFF. The variable domain in full, completed from reference TRBV5-5 and TRBJ1-4, reads DAGVTQSPTHLIKTRGQQVTLRCSPISGHKSVSWYQQVLGQGPQFIFQYYEKEERGRGNFPDRFSARQFPNYSSELNVNALLLGDSALYLCASSLRTGATNEKLFFGSGTQLSVL.

This sequence joins TRBV11-2 and TRBJ1-4, with 7 bases fitting TRBD1. Germline V gives CDR1 SGHAT, CDR2 FQNNGV. The V and J ends lost 1 base and 8 bases, in that order; junction bases with no gene match: 4. The CDR3 extends over 14 amino acids. The CDR3 DNA reads TGTGCCAGCAGCTTAGGACAGGGTGGAGAAAAACTGTTTTTT. Its protein is CASSLGQGGEKLFF.

Regarding this clone: The sample carries other DNA sequences with the same CDR3. This rearrangement joins TRBV19 to TRBJ2-1; TRBD2 matches at 9 bases. The CDR3 spans 16 residues. Germline CDR1 is LNHDA and CDR2 is SQIVND (reference sequence). Germline trimming cut 1 base from V and 6 bases from J; bases unmatched to any gene: 7. CDR3: CASSIVPSGVGNEQFF. DNA of the CDR3: TGTGCCAGTAGTATAGTGCCTAGCGGGGTAGGCAATGAGCAGTTCTTC.

This clone came up once. The V and J genes are TRBV6-5 and TRBJ2-7; tentatively, D is TRBD2 (5 bases). This CDR3 has 13 residues. Between the trimmed V and J ends, which lost 8 bases and 1 base, there was a span of 12 bases. Germline V gene sequence: CDR1 MNHEY, CDR2 SVGAGI. Here the CDR3 reads CASALAVSYEQYF. CDR3 DNA sequence: TGTGCCAGCGCTCTAGCTGTTTCCTACGAGCAGTACTTC.

CDR3 sequence (DNA): TGTGCCAGCAGTCGCGGGACAGGGGTCAGCAATGAGCAGTTCTTC. Residues: CASSRGTGVSNEQFF. The rearrangement links TRBV6-4 to TRBJ2-1; 10 nucleotides match TRBD1. The trim removed 5 bases at V and 6 bases at J, leaving 7 bases unmatched. The CDR3 extends over 15 amino acids. The germline CDR1 and CDR2 sequences are MRHNA and SNTAGT.

V usage is TRBV12-5 and J usage is TRBJ2-1, with 10 nucleotides matching TRBD1. The CDR3 length is 15 residues. V shed 6 bases and J 3 bases; nucleotides not matched to a gene: 5. Germline CDR1 is LGHNT and CDR2 is FRNRAP. The CDR3 coding sequence is TGTGCTAGTGGGGCCGGGACAGGGGTCTACAATGAGCAGTTCTTC. This encodes CASGAGTGVYNEQFF.

The chain uses TRBV6-2 or TRBV6-3 and TRBJ2-5; 7 bases agree with TRBD1. The V and J ends lost 5 bases and 4 bases, in that order; junction bases with no gene match: 7. This CDR3 region has 14 residues. CDR1 and CDR2 (germline): MNHEY, SVGEGT. CDR3: CASSTTTGSETQYF. The CDR3 nucleotides read TGTGCCAGCAGTACAACGACAGGGTCAGAGACCCAGTACTTC.

The V and J genes are TRBV5-1 and TRBJ2-3; TRBD2 matches at 10 bases. Germline V gene data show CDR1 as SGHRS and CDR2 as YFSETQ. The CDR3 consists of 17 residues. V lost 0 bases and J lost 4; bases outside the gene matches: 8. The CDR3 DNA reads as TGCGCCAGCAGCTTGGACAGCGGGGGGGCCAGAGCAGATACGCAGTATTTT. Translating gives CASSLDSGGARADTQYF.

The chain joins TRBV2 to TRBJ2-7, with D perhaps matching TRBD2 (7 bases). Trimming stripped 7 bases from V and 5 bases from J, with 12 bases between. The CDR3 totals 12 residues. Germline lookup yields CDR1 SNHLY and CDR2 FYNNEI. CDR3 region: CASTGGRDEQYF. CDR3 nucleotide sequence: TGTGCCAGCACCGGGGGGCGCGACGAGCAGTACTTC. The variable domain in full, with the rest retrieved from reference TRBV2 and TRBJ2-7, is EPEVTQTPSHQVTQMGQEVILRCVPISNHLYFYWYRQILGQKVEFLVSFYNNEISEKSEIFDDQFSVERPDGSNFTLKIRSTKLEDSAMYFCASTGGRDEQYFGPGTRLTVT.

This clone showed up just a few times. The J gene is TRBJ2-1, the V gene TRBV7-2; 8 bases are a match to TRBD1. This CDR3 spans 15 amino acids. Germline CDR1 SGHTA, CDR2 FQGNSA. Trimming cost V 5 bases and J 4 bases; bases outside gene matches: 7. The CDR3 loop reads CASSPGGDRYNEQFF. CDR3 bases: TGTGCCAGCAGCCCCGGAGGGGACAGGTACAATGAGCAGTTCTTC.

The chain has TRBV10-3 and TRBJ2-2; 7 nucleotides match TRBD1. The CDR3 has 17 amino acids. Germline trimming cut 1 base from V and 0 bases from J; bases unmatched to any gene: 5. Germline V CDR1 and CDR2: ENHRY, SYGVKD. CDR3 protein: CAISELSGTANTGELFF. CDR3 coding DNA: TGTGCCATCAGTGAGTTGTCCGGGACAGCGAACACCGGGGAGCTGTTTTTT.

This rearrangement joins TRBV7-8 to TRBJ2-5; 13 positions match TRBD2. V shed 5 bases, J shed 4 bases, and the junction held 7 bases outside the gene matches. The germline V gene has CDR1 SGHVS and CDR2 FQNEAQ. This CDR3 has 16 amino acids. CDR3 in amino acids: CASSLSLAGGRETQYF. The CDR3 DNA reads TGTGCCAGCAGCCTCTCACTAGCGGGGGGGCGAGAGACCCAGTACTTC.

This clone was counted a few times. The CDR3 DNA sequence: TGTGCCAGCAGTCGGCGACAGGCCGGTTTCAACGAGCAGTACTTC. Its translation is CASSRRQAGFNEQYF. V is TRBV6-5 and J is TRBJ2-7; a possible D gene is TRBD1 (6 bases). There are 15 residues in the CDR3. Trimming pared 5 bases from V and 5 bases from J, leaving 19 bases between. Per germline, CDR1 MNHEY and CDR2 SVGAGI.

The chain carries TRBV28 and TRBJ1-4; the match to TRBD1 covers 7 bases. The germline gives CDR1 MDHEN, CDR2 SYDVKM. The CDR3 is made up of 14 amino acids. Germline trimming cut 7 bases from V and 8 bases from J; bases unmatched to any gene: 10. The CDR3 DNA follows: TGTGCCAGCAAGCCCCCGACAGGGACGGAAAAACTGTTTTTT. This codes for CASKPPTGTEKLFF.

V and J are TRBV9 and TRBJ2-1; tentative D call: TRBD2 (6 bases). The V end lost 2 bases, the J end lost 4 bases, and 10 bases lay between the germline ends. CDR1 SGDLS and CDR2 YYNGEE come from the germline V gene. The CDR3 has 14 residues. CDR3 residues: CASSVGGLYNEQFF. DNA for the CDR3: TGTGCCAGCAGCGTCGGGGGATTGTACAATGAGCAGTTCTTC. The full variable domain, in which reference TRBV9 and TRBJ2-1 provide the parts outside the CDR3, is DSGVTQTPKHLITATGQRVTLRCSPRSGDLSVYWYQQSLDQGLQFLIQYYNGEERAKGNILERFSAQQFPDLHSELNLSSLELGDSALYFCASSVGGLYNEQFFGPGTRLTVL.

The chain has TRBV7-2 and TRBJ1-4; a weak D match, TRBD1 (5 bases). CDR3 length: 15 amino acids. V lost 0 bases to trimming and J lost 5 bases, with 10 bases between them. Germline loops: CDR1 SGHTA, CDR2 FQGNSA. The CDR3 spells CASSLAGAGNEKLFF. CDR3 in DNA: TGTGCCAGCAGCTTAGCAGGGGCCGGAAATGAAAAACTGTTTTTT.

The gene calls are TRBV6-2 or TRBV6-3 and TRBJ2-1; 7 nucleotides line up with TRBD2. Germline CDR1 and CDR2: MNHEY and SVGEGT. The CDR3 is made up of 15 amino acids. With V trimmed by 5 bases and J by 1 base, 5 bases remained unmatched. Here the CDR3 DNA reads TGTGCCAGCAGTCGGCAGGGAGGGTCCTACAATGAGCAGTTCTTC. Protein: CASSRQGGSYNEQFF.

CDR3 region: CASSLGGPGDTQYF. In DNA, the CDR3 is TGTGCCAGCAGTCTGGGGGGGCCTGGAGATACGCAGTATTTT. The chain couples TRBV3-1 (or the pseudogene TRBV3-2) to TRBJ2-3, with a tentative D call TRBD2 (7 bases). V was cut by 6 bases and J by 5 bases, with 15 bases left in between. The CDR3 spans 14 residues. Germline CDR1 and CDR2: LGHDT and YNNKEL (reference sequence).

The chain employs TRBV7-9 and TRBJ1-2; 7 bases are a match to TRBD1. The CDR3 has 16 amino acids. V lost 4 bases, J lost 3 bases, and 11 bases stayed unmatched. CDR1 is SEHNR and CDR2 is FQNEAQ in the germline V gene (reference sequence). CDR3 sequence (DNA): TGTGCCAGCAGCTCGTCCCGGGACAGTTTATACTATGGCTACACCTTC. Its translation is CASSSSRDSLYYGYTF.

This clone was recorded once. This chain links TRBV5-1 with TRBJ2-6, with 8 bases that match TRBD1. The CDR3 runs 15 residues. The V gene end was trimmed by 4 bases and the J gene end by 9 bases; junction bases not matched to a gene: 9. Per the germline V gene, CDR1 is SGHRS and CDR2 is YFSETQ. The CDR3 region is CASSLRDRLINVLTF. The CDR3 DNA follows: TGCGCCAGCAGCCTCCGGGACAGGCTCATCAACGTCCTGACTTTC.